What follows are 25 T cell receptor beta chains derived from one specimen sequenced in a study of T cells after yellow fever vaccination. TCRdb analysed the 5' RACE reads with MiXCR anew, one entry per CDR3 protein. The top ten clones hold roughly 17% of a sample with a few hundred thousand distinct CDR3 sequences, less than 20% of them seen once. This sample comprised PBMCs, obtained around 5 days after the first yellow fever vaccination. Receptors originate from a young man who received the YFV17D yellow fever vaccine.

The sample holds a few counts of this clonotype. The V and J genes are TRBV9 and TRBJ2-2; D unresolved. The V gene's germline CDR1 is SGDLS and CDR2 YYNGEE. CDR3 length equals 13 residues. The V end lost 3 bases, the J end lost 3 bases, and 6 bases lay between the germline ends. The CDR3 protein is CASSGHHTGELFF. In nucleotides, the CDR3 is TGTGCCAGCAGCGGACACCACACCGGGGAGCTGTTTTTT.

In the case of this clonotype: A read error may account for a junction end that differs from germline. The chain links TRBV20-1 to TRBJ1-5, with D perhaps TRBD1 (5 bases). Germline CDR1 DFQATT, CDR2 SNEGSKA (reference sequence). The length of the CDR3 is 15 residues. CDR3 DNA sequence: TGCAGTGCTCCGACAGACCCTTATAGCAATCAGCCCCACCATTTT. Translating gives CSAPTDPYSNQPHHF.

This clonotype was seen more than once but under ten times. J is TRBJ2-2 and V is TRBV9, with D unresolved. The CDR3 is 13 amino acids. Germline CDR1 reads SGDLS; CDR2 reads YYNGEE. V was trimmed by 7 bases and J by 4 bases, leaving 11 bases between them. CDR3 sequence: CASGVQSTGELFF. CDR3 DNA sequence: TGTGCCAGCGGGGTTCAGAGCACCGGGGAGCTGTTTTTT.

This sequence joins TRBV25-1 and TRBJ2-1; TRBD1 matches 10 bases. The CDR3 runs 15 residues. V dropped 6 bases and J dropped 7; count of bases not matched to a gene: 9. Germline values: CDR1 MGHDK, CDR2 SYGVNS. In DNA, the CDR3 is TGTGCCAGCAGGAGCCGGGACAGGGGTTGGAATGAGCAGTTCTTC. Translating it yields CASRSRDRGWNEQFF. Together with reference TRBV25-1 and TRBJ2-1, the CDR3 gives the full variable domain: EADIYQTPRYLVIGTGKKITLECSQTMGHDKMYWYQQDPGMELHLIHYSYGVNSTEKGDLSSESTVSRIRTEHFPLTLESARPSHTSQYLCASRSRDRGWNEQFFGPGTRLTVL.

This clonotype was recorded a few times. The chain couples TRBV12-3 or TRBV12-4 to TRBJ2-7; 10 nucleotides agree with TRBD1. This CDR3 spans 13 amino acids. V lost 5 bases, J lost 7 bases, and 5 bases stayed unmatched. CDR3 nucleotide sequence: TGTGCCAGCAGTACCTCGGGACAGGGGGAGCAGTACGTC. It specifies CASSTSGQGEQYV.

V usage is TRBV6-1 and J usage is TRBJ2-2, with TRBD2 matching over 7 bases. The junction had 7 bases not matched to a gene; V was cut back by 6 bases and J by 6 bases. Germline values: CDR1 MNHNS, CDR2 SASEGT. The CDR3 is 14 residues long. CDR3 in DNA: TGTGCCAGCAGAGGACTAGAACGGGCCGGGGAGCTGTTTTTT. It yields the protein CASRGLERAGELFF.

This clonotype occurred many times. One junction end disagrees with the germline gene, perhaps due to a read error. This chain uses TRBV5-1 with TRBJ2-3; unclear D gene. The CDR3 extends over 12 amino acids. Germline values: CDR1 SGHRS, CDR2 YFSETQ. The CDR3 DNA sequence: TGTGCCAGCAGCCCTGACACAGATACGCAGTATTTT. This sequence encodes CASSPDTDTQYF.

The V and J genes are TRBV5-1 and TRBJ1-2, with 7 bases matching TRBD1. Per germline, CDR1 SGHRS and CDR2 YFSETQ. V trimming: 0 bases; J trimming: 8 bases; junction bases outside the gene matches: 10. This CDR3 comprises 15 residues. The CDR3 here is CASSLAGHRGSGYTF. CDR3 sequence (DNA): TGCGCCAGCAGCTTGGCCGGCCACAGGGGATCCGGCTACACCTTC.

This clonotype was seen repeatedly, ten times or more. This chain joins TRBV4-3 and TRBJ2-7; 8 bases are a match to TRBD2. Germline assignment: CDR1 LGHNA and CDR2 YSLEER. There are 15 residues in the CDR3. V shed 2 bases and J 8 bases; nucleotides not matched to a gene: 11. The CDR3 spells CASSQFGGADFQQYF. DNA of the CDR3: TGCGCCAGCAGCCAATTCGGGGGGGCCGATTTCCAGCAGTACTTC.

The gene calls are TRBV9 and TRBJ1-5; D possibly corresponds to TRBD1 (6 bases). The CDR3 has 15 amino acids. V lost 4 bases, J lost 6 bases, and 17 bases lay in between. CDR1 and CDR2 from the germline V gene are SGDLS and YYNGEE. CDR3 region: CASSLTGGASQPQHF. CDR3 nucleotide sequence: TGTGCCAGCAGCTTAACGGGGGGGGCGAGTCAGCCCCAGCATTTT.

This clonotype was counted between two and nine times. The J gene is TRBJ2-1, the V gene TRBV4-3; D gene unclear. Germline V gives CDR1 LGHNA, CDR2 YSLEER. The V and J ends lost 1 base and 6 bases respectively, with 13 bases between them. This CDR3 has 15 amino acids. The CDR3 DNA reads TGCGCCAGCAGCCAAGGAACATCTCTCGCCAATGAGCAGTTCTTC. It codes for CASSQGTSLANEQFF.

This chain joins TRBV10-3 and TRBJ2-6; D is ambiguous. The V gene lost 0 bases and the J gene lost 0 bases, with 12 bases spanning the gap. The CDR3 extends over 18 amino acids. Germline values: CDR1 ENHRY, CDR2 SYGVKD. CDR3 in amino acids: CAISESVRSPSGANVLTF. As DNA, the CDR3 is TGTGCCATCAGTGAGTCGGTCAGGTCCCCCTCTGGGGCCAACGTCCTGACTTTC.

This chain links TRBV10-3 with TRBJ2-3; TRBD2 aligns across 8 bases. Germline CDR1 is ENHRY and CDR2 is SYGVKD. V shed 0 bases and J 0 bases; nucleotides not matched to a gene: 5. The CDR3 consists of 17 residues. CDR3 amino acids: CAISESTSGESTDTQYF. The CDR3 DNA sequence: TGTGCCATCAGTGAGTCAACTAGCGGAGAAAGCACAGATACGCAGTATTTT.

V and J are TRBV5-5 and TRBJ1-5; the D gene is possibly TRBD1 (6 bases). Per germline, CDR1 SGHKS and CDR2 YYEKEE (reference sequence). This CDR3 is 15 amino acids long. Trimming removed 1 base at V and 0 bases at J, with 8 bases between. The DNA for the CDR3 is TGTGCCAGCAGCTTGAGGGGGACTAGCAATCAGCCCCAGCATTTT. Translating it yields CASSLRGTSNQPQHF.

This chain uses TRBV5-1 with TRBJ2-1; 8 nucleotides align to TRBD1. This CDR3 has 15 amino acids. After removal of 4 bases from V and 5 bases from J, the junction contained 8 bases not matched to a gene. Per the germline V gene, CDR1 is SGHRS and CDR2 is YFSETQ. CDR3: CASSTGTGSDNEQFF. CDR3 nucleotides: TGCGCCAGCAGCACCGGGACAGGCAGCGACAATGAGCAGTTCTTC.

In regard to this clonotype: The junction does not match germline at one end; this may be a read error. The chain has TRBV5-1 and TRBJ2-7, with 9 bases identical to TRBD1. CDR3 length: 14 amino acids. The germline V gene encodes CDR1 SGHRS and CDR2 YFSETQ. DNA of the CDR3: TGCACCAGCAGCACGGACAGGGGACCTTACGAGCAGTACTTC. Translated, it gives CTSSTDRGPYEQYF.

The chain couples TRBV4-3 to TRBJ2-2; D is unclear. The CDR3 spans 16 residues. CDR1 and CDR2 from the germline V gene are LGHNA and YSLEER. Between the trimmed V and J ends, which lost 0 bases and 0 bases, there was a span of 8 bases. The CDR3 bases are TGCGCCAGCAGCCAAGAAAGTCAGCCGAACACCGGGGAGCTGTTTTTT. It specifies CASSQESQPNTGELFF.

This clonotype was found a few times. CDR3 in DNA: TGTGCCAGCACCTCTATGGCCAAGACAGGGTGGGACTATGGCTACACCTTC. Translating gives CASTSMAKTGWDYGYTF. The chain uses TRBV7-9 and TRBJ1-2; TRBD1 agrees at 7 bases. Trimming cost V 7 bases and J 3 bases; bases outside gene matches: 17. Germline CDR1 SEHNR, CDR2 FQNEAQ (reference sequence). This CDR3 region has 17 residues. Full variable domain (missing parts from reference TRBV7-9 and TRBJ1-2): DTGVSQNPRHKITKRGQNVTFRCDPISEHNRLYWYRQTLGQGPEFLTYFQNEAQLEKSRLLSDRFSAERPKGSFSTLEIQRTEQGDSAMYLCASTSMAKTGWDYGYTFGSGTRLTVV.

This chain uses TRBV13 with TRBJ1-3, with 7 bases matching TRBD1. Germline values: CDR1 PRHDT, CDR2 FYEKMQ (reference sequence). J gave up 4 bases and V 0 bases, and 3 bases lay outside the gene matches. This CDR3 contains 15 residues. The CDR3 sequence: CASSLGTGVGNTIYF. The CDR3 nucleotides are TGTGCCAGCAGCTTAGGAACAGGGGTCGGAAACACCATATATTTT.

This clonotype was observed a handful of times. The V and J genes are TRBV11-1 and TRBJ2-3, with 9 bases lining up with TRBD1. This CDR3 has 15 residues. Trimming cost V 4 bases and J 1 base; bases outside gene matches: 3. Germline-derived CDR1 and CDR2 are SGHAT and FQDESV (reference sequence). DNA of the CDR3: TGTGCCAGCAGCTCGGGACAGGGCCGCACAGATACGCAGTATTTT. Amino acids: CASSSGQGRTDTQYF.

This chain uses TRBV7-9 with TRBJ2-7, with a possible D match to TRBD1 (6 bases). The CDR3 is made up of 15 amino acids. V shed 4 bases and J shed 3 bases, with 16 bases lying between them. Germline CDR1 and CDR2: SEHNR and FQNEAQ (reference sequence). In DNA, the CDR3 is TGTGCCAGCAGCTCCTTAGGTGAAGGGGGCTACGAGCAGTACGTC. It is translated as CASSSLGEGGYEQYV.

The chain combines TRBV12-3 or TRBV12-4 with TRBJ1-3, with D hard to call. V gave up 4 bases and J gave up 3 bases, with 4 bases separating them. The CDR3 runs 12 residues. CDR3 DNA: TGTGCCAGCAGTTCAAATGGAAACACCATATATTTT. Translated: CASSSNGNTIYF.

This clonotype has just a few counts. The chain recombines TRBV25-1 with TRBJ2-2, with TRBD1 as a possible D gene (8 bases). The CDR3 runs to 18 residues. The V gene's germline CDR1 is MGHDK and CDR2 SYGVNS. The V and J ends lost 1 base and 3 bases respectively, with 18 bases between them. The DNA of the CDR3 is TGTGCCAGCAGTGAATTACAGGGGGGGTCTAGCGACACCGGGGAGCTGTTTTTT. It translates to CASSELQGGSSDTGELFF.

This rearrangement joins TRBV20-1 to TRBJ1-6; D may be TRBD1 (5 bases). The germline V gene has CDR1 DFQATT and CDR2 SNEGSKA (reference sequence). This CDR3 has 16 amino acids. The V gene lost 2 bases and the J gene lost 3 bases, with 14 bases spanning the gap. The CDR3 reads CSARPATDGYNSPLHF. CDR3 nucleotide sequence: TGCAGTGCTAGACCGGCGACAGACGGCTATAATTCACCCCTCCACTTT.

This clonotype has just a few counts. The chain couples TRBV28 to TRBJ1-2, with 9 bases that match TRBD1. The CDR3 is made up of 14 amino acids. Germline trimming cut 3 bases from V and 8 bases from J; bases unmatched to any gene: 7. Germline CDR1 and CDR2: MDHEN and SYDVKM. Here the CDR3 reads CASSLLGQGKGYTF. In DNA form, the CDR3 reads TGTGCCAGCAGTTTGCTCGGACAGGGGAAAGGCTACACCTTC.